The T cell receptor (beta chain) described here comes from a study of Graves' ophthalmopathy and Graves' hyperthyroidism. The study excluded patients with other autoimmune diseases, uncontrolled infections, pregnancy or lactation. RNA transcripts were the template, and TCR beta CDR3 regions were amplified from them. Second-round multiplex PCR came after a first-round RT-PCR that employed HTBI primers. From the multiplex PCR reads, TCRdb called clonotypes with MiXCR, one entry per CDR3 protein. The table records under 800,000 distinct CDR3 sequences, over 20% of them present only once. The specimen was peripheral blood. The TCR comes from a woman younger than 35 with stable Graves' hyperthyroidism. Some clones in this sample may be carry-over from other donors' samples.

CDR3 bases: TGTGCCACCAGTGATCCCGACAGTCTCACTGAAGCTTTCTTT. Encoded protein: CATSDPDSLTEAFF. The chain is built from TRBV24-1 and TRBJ1-1, with D possibly being TRBD1 (5 bases). CDR3 length equals 14 residues. Looked up from germline, CDR1 is KGHDR and CDR2 is SFDVKD. V was pared by 3 bases and J by 4 bases, with 11 bases between.